Below, 27 T cell receptor beta chains from the same sample are listed, as sequenced in a study of beta chain features in type 1 diabetes. Findings and limits, study-wide: Significant though moderate, a shortening of TCRB CDR3s appeared in all four CD4+ subsets of Type 1 diabetes patients.

No antigens are known for them. Expressed TCRB transcripts got sequenced, as all isolated RNA was reverse transcribed. Produced via immunoSEQ multiplex PCR; TCRdb's table is partial and in-frame only. The sample carries 200,000 to 250,000 clones, approximately 13% recorded once. Sequencing used naive CD4+ T cells from blood. The receptors come from a man younger than 40 with type 1 diabetes.

The V call is TRBV5-1, the J call TRBJ1-3; 7 bases are a match to TRBD1. V dropped 0 bases and J dropped 4; count of bases not matched to a gene: 7. The CDR3 has 16 amino acids. Germline assignment: CDR1 SGHRS and CDR2 YFSETQ. In DNA, the CDR3 is TGCGCCAGCAGCTTGGCTGGACAGGTATACGGAAACACCATATATTTT. Encoded protein: CASSLAGQVYGNTIYF.

This chain links TRBV23-1 with TRBJ1-1; 11 positions match TRBD1. TRBV23-1 is identified as an open reading frame with a role that is uncertain. V gave up 9 bases and J gave up 4 bases; unmatched junction bases: 4. This CDR3 region has 13 residues. The CDR3: CARTGTGGTEAFF. The CDR3 coding sequence is TGCGCCAGGACCGGGACAGGGGGCACTGAAGCTTTCTTT.

This clone was seen only a few times. CDR3 nucleotides: TGTGCCAGCAGCTTCCGACAGGGCCCTGACACTGAAGCTTTCTTT. Translated, it gives CASSFRQGPDTEAFF. The chain uses TRBV7-9 and TRBJ1-1; 7 bases agree with TRBD1. V lost 3 bases and J lost 3; bases outside the gene matches: 7. Germline V gives CDR1 SEHNR, CDR2 FQNEAQ (reference sequence). The CDR3 is 15 residues long.

V and J are TRBV25-1 and TRBJ2-5; no clear D gene. Trimming left V 2 bases short and J 2 bases short, with 12 bases between. This CDR3 is built from 15 residues. Germline loops: CDR1 MGHDK, CDR2 SYGVNS. CDR3 nucleotide sequence: TGTGCCAGCAGTGAACCGAGGTTAAGGCAAGAGACCCAGTACTTC. This sequence encodes CASSEPRLRQETQYF.

This clone turned up a few times. The chain is built from TRBV19 and TRBJ2-7; weak D call: TRBD2 (5 bases). The germline V and J ends were trimmed by 1 base and 2 bases, with 12 bases remaining between them. This CDR3 has 15 residues. Germline V gene lookup returns CDR1 LNHDA and CDR2 SQIVND (reference sequence). CDR3 sequence (DNA): TGTGCCAGTAGTATAGTCAGCGGAGAGACCTACGAGCAGTACTTC. Translation gives CASSIVSGETYEQYF.

The J gene is TRBJ1-2, the V gene TRBV6-6; 8 nucleotides align to TRBD1. V trimming: 6 bases; J trimming: 4 bases; junction bases outside the gene matches: 7. Germline CDR1 is MNHNY and CDR2 is SVGAGI (reference sequence). The CDR3 extends over 14 amino acids. The CDR3 reads CASRSQGAGYGYTF. CDR3 nucleotides: TGTGCCAGCAGGTCTCAGGGGGCGGGCTATGGCTACACCTTC.

V is TRBV6-1 and J is TRBJ2-5; TRBD2 aligns across 12 bases. With V trimmed by 6 bases and J by 3 bases, 5 bases remained unmatched. Germline V lookup: CDR1 MNHNS, CDR2 SASEGT. This CDR3 region has 15 residues. The CDR3 DNA follows: TGTGCCAGCAGCTCTAGCGGGAGGGCCGAAGAGACCCAGTACTTC. Translating gives CASSSSGRAEETQYF.

The rearrangement joins TRBV7-9 to TRBJ2-5; 7 nucleotides line up with TRBD1. The CDR3 loop spans 15 amino acids. The V and J ends lost 5 bases and 5 bases, in that order; junction bases with no gene match: 11. CDR1 is SEHNR and CDR2 is FQNEAQ in the germline V gene (reference sequence). CDR3 DNA sequence: TGTGCCAGCAGCAAAAGGACAGGATCTGGGGAGACCCAGTACTTC. This gives the protein CASSKRTGSGETQYF.

The chain employs TRBV6-5 and TRBJ2-3, with 7 bases lining up with TRBD2. The germline gives CDR1 MNHEY, CDR2 SVGAGI. This CDR3 contains 14 residues. V trimming: 0 bases; J trimming: 7 bases; junction bases outside the gene matches: 4. CDR3 bases: TGTGCCAGCAGTTACTCGGCGGGAGTAAATACGCAGTATTTT. As protein: CASSYSAGVNTQYF.

The chain links TRBV6-1 to TRBJ2-3, with D possibly matching TRBD2 (6 bases). CDR3 length: 14 amino acids. Germline CDR1 and CDR2: MNHNS and SASEGT. Trimming took 3 bases from V and 4 from J, leaving 11 bases between them. The CDR3 region is CASSEGTGPDTQYF. The CDR3 DNA reads TGTGCCAGCAGTGAGGGGACTGGCCCAGATACGCAGTATTTT.

Of note for this clone: Other DNA sequences of this sample code for an identical CDR3. The V gene is TRBV5-1, the J gene TRBJ1-5; the match to TRBD1 covers 8 bases. The CDR3 consists of 13 residues. The junction had 2 bases not matched to a gene; V was cut back by 4 bases and J by 5 bases. The germline gives CDR1 SGHRS, CDR2 YFSETQ. For the CDR3, the DNA is TGCGCCAGCAGCCCGGACAGGGATCAGCCCCAGCATTTT. Translation: CASSPDRDQPQHF. Complete variable domain (other parts from reference TRBV5-1 and TRBJ1-5): KAGVTQTPRYLIKTRGQQVTLSCSPISGHRSVSWYQQTPGQGLQFLFEYFSETQRNKGNFPGRFSGRQFSNSRSEMNVSTLELGDSALYLCASSPDRDQPQHFGDGTRLSIL.

This rearrangement joins TRBV5-6 to TRBJ1-1; 10 bases agree with TRBD1. V dropped 3 bases and J dropped 5; count of bases not matched to a gene: 7. The CDR3 extends over 15 amino acids. Germline lookup yields CDR1 SGHDT and CDR2 YYEEEE. CDR3 nucleotides: TGTGCCAGCAGCTCGACAGGGGGCATGGGGACTGAAGCTTTCTTT. This encodes CASSSTGGMGTEAFF. Combining the CDR3 with reference TRBV5-6 and TRBJ1-1 gives the whole variable domain DAGVTQSPTHLIKTRGQQVTLRCSPKSGHDTVSWYQQALGQGPQFIFQYYEEEERQRGNFPDRFSGHQFPNYSSELNVNALLLGDSALYLCASSSTGGMGTEAFFGQGTRLTVV.

The chain has TRBV6-4 and TRBJ2-3; unclear D gene. Germline V CDR1 and CDR2: MRHNA, SNTAGT. The CDR3 runs 13 residues. With 2 bases removed from V and 1 base from J, the gap between germline ends came to 4 bases. The CDR3 spells CASSDQGTDTQYF. In nucleotides, the CDR3 is TGTGCCAGCAGTGACCAGGGCACAGATACGCAGTATTTT.

V gene TRBV9 combines with J gene TRBJ1-5; 9 positions agree with TRBD1. V lost 4 bases and J lost 4; bases outside the gene matches: 3. CDR3 length: 14 residues. CDR1 is SGDLS and CDR2 is YYNGEE in the germline V gene. The CDR3 is CASSLGQGNQPQHF. The CDR3 DNA is TGTGCCAGCAGCCTAGGACAGGGGAATCAGCCCCAGCATTTT.

This clone was observed a few times. The V and J genes are TRBV11-2 and TRBJ2-3; 9 nucleotides agree with TRBD2. This CDR3 contains 17 residues. Trimming at V came to 5 bases and at J to 2 bases, leaving 11 bases not matched to a gene. The germline gives CDR1 SGHAT, CDR2 FQNNGV. DNA for the CDR3: TGTGCCAGCAGCGCGATGAAGCGGGGGGCGATCACAGATACGCAGTATTTT. It encodes CASSAMKRGAITDTQYF.

The chain joins TRBV10-3 to TRBJ2-1, with D perhaps matching TRBD1 (6 bases). Germline CDR1 ENHRY, CDR2 SYGVKD. Trimming took off 4 bases at V and 6 bases at J, with 13 bases between the two ends. CDR3 length equals 14 residues. CDR3 nucleotide sequence: TGTGCCATCAGTGCCTTCCAGGGGACCAATGAGCAGTTCTTC. Translation: CAISAFQGTNEQFF.

The rearrangement links TRBV2 to TRBJ1-6; D is unclear. The length of the CDR3 is 13 residues. CDR1 is SNHLY and CDR2 is FYNNEI in the germline V gene. Trimming cost V 2 bases and J 8 bases, with 7 bases left between them. The DNA of the CDR3 is TGTGCCAGCAGTGAAACAGAGTATTCACCCCTCCACTTT. It is translated as CASSETEYSPLHF.

This rearrangement joins TRBV11-3 to TRBJ2-3; 7 positions match TRBD2. V lost 3 bases to trimming and J lost 4 bases; unmatched junction nucleotides: 7. The CDR3 spans 15 residues. In germline, CDR1 is SGHNT, CDR2 YENEEA. Written as DNA, the CDR3 is TGTGCCAGCAGCTTGGGAACTAGCGATGCAGATACGCAGTATTTT. Encoded protein: CASSLGTSDADTQYF. Full variable domain (outside the CDR3, taken from reference TRBV11-3 and TRBJ2-3): EAGVVQSPRYKIIEKKQPVAFWCNPISGHNTLYWYLQNLGQGPELLIRYENEEAVDDSQLPKDRFSAERLKGVDSTLKIQPAELGDSAVYLCASSLGTSDADTQYFGPGTRLTVL.

A few counts support this clone. The chain has TRBV14 and TRBJ2-5; D perhaps matches TRBD2 (6 bases). CDR1 SGHDN and CDR2 FVKESK come from the germline V gene. V was shortened by 0 bases and J by 4 bases, with 15 bases between the two germline ends. The CDR3 is made up of 16 amino acids. In DNA, the CDR3 is TGTGCCAGCAGCCAAGACGCGGGGCGAGGACGAGAGACCCAGTACTTC. Amino acid sequence: CASSQDAGRGRETQYF.

This clone was detected only a few times. V usage is TRBV30 and J usage is TRBJ2-2; D possibly corresponds to TRBD2 (5 bases). The CDR3 consists of 14 residues. Germline CDR1 GTSNPN, CDR2 SVGIG (reference sequence). Trimming cost V 2 bases and J 5 bases, with 12 bases left between them. The DNA for the CDR3 is TGTGCCTGGAGTTCGGGAACGGTGACCGGGGAGCTGTTTTTT. It codes for CAWSSGTVTGELFF. The full variable domain, completed using reference TRBV30 and TRBJ2-2, is SQTIHQWPATLVQPVGSPLSLECTVEGTSNPNLYWYRQAAGRGLQLLFYSVGIGQISSEVPQNLSASRPQDRQFILSSKKLLLSDSGFYLCAWSSGTVTGELFFGEGSRLTVL.

Only a few counts were recorded for this clone. The rearrangement links TRBV11-3 to TRBJ2-1, with 10 bases that match TRBD1. Germline values: CDR1 SGHNT, CDR2 YENEEA. V trimming: 7 bases; J trimming: 8 bases; junction bases outside the gene matches: 8. The CDR3 covers 14 residues. This chain's CDR3 is CASNDRGRIHEQFF. In nucleotides, the CDR3 is TGTGCCAGCAATGACAGGGGGCGTATACATGAGCAGTTCTTC. Together with reference TRBV11-3 and TRBJ2-1, the CDR3 gives the full variable domain: EAGVVQSPRYKIIEKKQPVAFWCNPISGHNTLYWYLQNLGQGPELLIRYENEEAVDDSQLPKDRFSAERLKGVDSTLKIQPAELGDSAVYLCASNDRGRIHEQFFGPGTRLTVL.

Only a few counts were recorded for this clone. The rearrangement joins TRBV30 to TRBJ1-1, with a possible D match to TRBD1 (5 bases). CDR3 length: 16 amino acids. Trimming pared 0 bases from V and 5 bases from J, leaving 19 bases between. CDR1 GTSNPN and CDR2 SVGIG come from the germline V gene (reference sequence). CDR3 residues: CAWSVRISQGNTEAFF. As DNA, the CDR3 is TGTGCCTGGAGTGTCCGTATTAGTCAGGGAAATACTGAAGCTTTCTTT.

This clone came up a few times. The rearrangement links TRBV13 to TRBJ1-3; D remains unclear. Trimming pared 5 bases from V and 0 bases from J, leaving 11 bases between. Germline V gives CDR1 PRHDT, CDR2 FYEKMQ (reference sequence). This CDR3 is 15 amino acids long. The CDR3 bases are TGTGCCAGCAGCAATCGTTACAGCTCTGGAAACACCATATATTTT. It translates to CASSNRYSSGNTIYF.

The J gene is TRBJ1-1, the V gene TRBV2, with D unclear. V was cut by 4 bases and J by 6 bases, with 6 bases left in between. Per germline, CDR1 SNHLY and CDR2 FYNNEI. The CDR3 is 11 amino acids. The CDR3 region has the DNA TGTGCCAGCAGTGTGGCAGCTGAAGCTTTCTTT. Translation: CASSVAAEAFF.

The CDR3 DNA follows: TGTGCCAGCAGCTTAGTGGGACAGGGCCTCAATGAGCAGTTCTTC. Encoded protein: CASSLVGQGLNEQFF. V usage is TRBV7-2 and J usage is TRBJ2-1; TRBD1 aligns across 9 bases. The junction had 4 bases not matched to a gene; V was cut back by 1 base and J by 6 bases. Germline V lookup: CDR1 SGHTA, CDR2 FQGNSA. CDR3 size: 15 residues.

Points on this clone: Other DNA sequences of this sample code for an identical CDR3. This chain links TRBV5-1 with TRBJ2-7, with D unresolved. This CDR3 contains 11 residues. The V end lost 0 bases, the J end lost 6 bases, and 4 bases lay between the germline ends. Germline V gene sequence: CDR1 SGHRS, CDR2 YFSETQ. In nucleotides, the CDR3 is TGCGCCAGCAGCTTGGACAGCGAGCAGTACTTC. It specifies CASSLDSEQYF. Drawing the rest from reference TRBV5-1 and TRBJ2-7, the complete variable domain is KAGVTQTPRYLIKTRGQQVTLSCSPISGHRSVSWYQQTPGQGLQFLFEYFSETQRNKGNFPGRFSGRQFSNSRSEMNVSTLELGDSALYLCASSLDSEQYFGPGTRLTVT.

V is TRBV19 and J is TRBJ2-7; 7 bases agree with TRBD1. This CDR3 is built from 14 residues. Germline lookup yields CDR1 LNHDA and CDR2 SQIVND (reference sequence). With 5 bases clipped from V and 0 bases from J, the junction kept 4 bases outside the gene matches. The CDR3 loop reads CASSAGTASYEQYF. CDR3 bases: TGTGCCAGTAGTGCCGGGACAGCCTCCTACGAGCAGTACTTC.